The clone carrying this TCR beta chain was observed a few times. The antigen is unknown. This CDR3 comprises 15 residues. Germline V gene sequence: CDR1 LGHNA, CDR2 YSLEER. With V trimmed by 4 bases and J by 5 bases, 10 bases remained unmatched. Together with a sample-barcoded 5' primer, a J-beta primer mix was included in a second PCR lasting roughly 6 to 12 cycles. Via MiXCR, TCRdb re-called the 5' RACE reads, giving one row per CDR3 protein. The table shows over 1,500,000 distinct CDR3 sequences, with more than 35% occurring only once. The sample is drawn from a study of blood T cells in healthy people across ages. Whole-study context: T cells yielded about one barcoded beta molecule per two cells through template switching.

Study-wide points: CMV status of donors was not determined, possibly confounding expanded clonotype changes.

The receptor's source is a human donor in good health. Sequencing was done on a sample of blood. The rearrangement uses TRBV4-3 and TRBJ1-1; 7 bases fit TRBD1. The CDR3 coding sequence is TGCGCCAGCAGCCGCCTTACAGGGGTCGGGACTGAAGCTTTCTTT. This gives the protein CASSRLTGVGTEAFF.